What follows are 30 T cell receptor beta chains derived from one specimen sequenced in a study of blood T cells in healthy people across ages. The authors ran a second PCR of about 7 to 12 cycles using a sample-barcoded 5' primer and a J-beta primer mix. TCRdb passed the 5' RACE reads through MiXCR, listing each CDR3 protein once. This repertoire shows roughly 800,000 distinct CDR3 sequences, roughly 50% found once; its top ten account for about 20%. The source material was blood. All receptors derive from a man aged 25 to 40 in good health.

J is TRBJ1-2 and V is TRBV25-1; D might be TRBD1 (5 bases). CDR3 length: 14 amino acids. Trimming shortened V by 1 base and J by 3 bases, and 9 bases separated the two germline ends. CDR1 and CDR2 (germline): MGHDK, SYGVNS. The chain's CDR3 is CASSEWDGYYGYTF. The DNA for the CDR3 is TGTGCCAGCAGTGAATGGGACGGGTACTATGGCTACACCTTC.

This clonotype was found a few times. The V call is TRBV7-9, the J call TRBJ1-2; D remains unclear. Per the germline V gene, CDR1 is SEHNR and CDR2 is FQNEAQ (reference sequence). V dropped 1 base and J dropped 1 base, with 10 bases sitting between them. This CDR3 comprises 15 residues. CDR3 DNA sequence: TGTGCCAGCAGCTTAGGTGGGAGTAATAACTATGGCTACACCTTC. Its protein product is CASSLGGSNNYGYTF.

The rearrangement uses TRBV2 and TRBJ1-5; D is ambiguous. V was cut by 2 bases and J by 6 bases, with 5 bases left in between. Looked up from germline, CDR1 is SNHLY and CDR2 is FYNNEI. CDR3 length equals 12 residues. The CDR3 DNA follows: TGTGCCAGCAGTGAAACCGGTCAGCCCCAGCATTTT. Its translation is CASSETGQPQHF. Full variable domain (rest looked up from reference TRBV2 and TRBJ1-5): EPEVTQTPSHQVTQMGQEVILRCVPISNHLYFYWYRQILGQKVEFLVSFYNNEISEKSEIFDDQFSVERPDGSNFTLKIRSTKLEDSAMYFCASSETGQPQHFGDGTRLSIL.

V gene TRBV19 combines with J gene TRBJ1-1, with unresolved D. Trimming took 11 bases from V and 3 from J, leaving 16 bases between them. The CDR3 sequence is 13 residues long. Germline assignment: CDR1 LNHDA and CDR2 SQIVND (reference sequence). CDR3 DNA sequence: TGTGCCTCTCACTATGTGGGGTACACTGAAGCTTTCTTT. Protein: CASHYVGYTEAFF.

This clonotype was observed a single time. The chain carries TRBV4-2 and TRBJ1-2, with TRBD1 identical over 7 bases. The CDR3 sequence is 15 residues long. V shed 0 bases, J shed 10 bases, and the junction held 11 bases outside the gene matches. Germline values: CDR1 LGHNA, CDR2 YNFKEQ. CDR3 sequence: CASSQDLDRRTTYTF. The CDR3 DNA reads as TGTGCCAGCAGCCAAGATTTGGACAGGAGGACTACCTACACCTTC.

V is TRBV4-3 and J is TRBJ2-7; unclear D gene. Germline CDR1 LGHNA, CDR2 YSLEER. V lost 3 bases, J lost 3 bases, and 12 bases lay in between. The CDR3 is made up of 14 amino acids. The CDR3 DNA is TGCGCCAGCAGCCACGATTGGCGGAGCTACGAGCAGTACTTC. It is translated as CASSHDWRSYEQYF.

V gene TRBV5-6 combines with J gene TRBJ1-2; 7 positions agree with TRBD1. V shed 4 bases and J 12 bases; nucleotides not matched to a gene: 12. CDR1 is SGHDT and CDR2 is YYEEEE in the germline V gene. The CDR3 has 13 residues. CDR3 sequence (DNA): TGTGCCAGCAGCGTGGGGGCTACAGGGGATGACACCTTC. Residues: CASSVGATGDDTF.

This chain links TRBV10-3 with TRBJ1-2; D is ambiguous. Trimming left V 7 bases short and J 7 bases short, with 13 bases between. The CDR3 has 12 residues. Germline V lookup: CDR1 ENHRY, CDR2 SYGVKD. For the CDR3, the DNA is TGTGCCATCACTCGGGCGGGTACTGGCTACACCTTC. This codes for CAITRAGTGYTF.

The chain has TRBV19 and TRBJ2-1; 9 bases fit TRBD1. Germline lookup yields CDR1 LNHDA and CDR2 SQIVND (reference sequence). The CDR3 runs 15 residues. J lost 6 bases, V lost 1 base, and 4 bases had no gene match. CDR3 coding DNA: TGTGCCAGTAGTATAGGGACAGGGGTCGGCAATGAGCAGTTCTTC. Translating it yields CASSIGTGVGNEQFF. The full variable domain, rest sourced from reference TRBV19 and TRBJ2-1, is DGGITQSPKYLFRKEGQNVTLSCEQNLNHDAMYWYRQDPGQGLRLIYYSQIVNDFQKGDIAEGYSVSREKKESFPLTVTSAQKNPTAFYLCASSIGTGVGNEQFFGPGTRLTVL.

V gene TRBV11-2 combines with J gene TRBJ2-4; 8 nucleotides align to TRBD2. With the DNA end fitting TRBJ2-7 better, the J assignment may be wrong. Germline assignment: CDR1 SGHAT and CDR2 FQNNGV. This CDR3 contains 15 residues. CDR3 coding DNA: TGTGCCAGCAGCACGGGAGGGGGTCAGGGCTACGAGCAGTACTTC. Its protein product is CASSTGGGQGYEQYF.

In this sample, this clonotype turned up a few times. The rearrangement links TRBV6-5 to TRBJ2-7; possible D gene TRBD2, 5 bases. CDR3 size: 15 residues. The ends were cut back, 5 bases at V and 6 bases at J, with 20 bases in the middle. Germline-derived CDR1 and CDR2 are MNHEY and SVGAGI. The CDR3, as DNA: TGTGCCAGCAGTGCCGATAGTAGTGGCGGAGGCGAGCAGTACTTC. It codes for CASSADSSGGGEQYF.

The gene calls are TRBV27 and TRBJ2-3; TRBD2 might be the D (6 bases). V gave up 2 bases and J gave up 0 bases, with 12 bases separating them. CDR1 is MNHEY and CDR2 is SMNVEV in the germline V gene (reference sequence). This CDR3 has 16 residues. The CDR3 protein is CASSLGGLPSTDTQYF. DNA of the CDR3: TGTGCCAGCAGTTTAGGAGGGTTACCTAGCACAGATACGCAGTATTTT.

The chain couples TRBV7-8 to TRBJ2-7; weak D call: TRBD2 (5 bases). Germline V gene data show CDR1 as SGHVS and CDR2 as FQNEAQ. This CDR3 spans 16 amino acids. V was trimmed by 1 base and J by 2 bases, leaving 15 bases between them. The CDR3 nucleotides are TGTGCCAGCAGCTTAGGCACCGGGATTCAGCCCTACGAGCAGTACTTC. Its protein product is CASSLGTGIQPYEQYF.

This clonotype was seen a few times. The CDR3 DNA sequence: TGCAGTGCTAGACCGGTAGCGGGGGACGATGAGCAGTTCTTC. Amino acids: CSARPVAGDDEQFF. V is TRBV20-1 and J is TRBJ2-1; 9 positions match TRBD2. The CDR3 loop spans 14 amino acids. V was pared by 2 bases and J by 8 bases, with 7 bases of the junction left unmatched. CDR1 and CDR2 from the germline V gene are DFQATT and SNEGSKA (reference sequence).

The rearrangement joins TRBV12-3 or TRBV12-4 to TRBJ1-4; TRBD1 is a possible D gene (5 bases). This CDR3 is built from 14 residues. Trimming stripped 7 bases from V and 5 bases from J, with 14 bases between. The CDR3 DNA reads TGTGCCAGCACCGGACGACAGATAAATGAAAAACTGTTTTTT. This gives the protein CASTGRQINEKLFF.

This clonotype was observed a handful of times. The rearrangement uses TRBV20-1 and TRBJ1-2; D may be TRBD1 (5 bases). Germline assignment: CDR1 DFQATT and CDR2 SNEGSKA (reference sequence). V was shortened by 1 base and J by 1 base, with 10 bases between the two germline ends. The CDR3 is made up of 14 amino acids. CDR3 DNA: TGCAGTGCTAGAGGACAGCTTGTTAACTATGGCTACACCTTC. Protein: CSARGQLVNYGYTF.

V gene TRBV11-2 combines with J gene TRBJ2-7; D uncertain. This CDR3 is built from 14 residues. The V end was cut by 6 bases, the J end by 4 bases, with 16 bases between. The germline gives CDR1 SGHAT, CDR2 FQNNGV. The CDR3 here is CASSSSSRVYEQYF. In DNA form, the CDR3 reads TGTGCCAGCAGTAGCTCATCCCGGGTTTACGAGCAGTACTTC.

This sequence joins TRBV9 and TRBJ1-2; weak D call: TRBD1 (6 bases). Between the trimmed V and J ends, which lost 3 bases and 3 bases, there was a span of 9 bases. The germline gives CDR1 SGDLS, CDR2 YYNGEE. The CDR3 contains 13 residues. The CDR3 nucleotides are TGTGCCAGCAGCGCAACAGGGCACTATGGCTACACCTTC. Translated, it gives CASSATGHYGYTF. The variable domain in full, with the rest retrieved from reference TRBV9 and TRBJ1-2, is DSGVTQTPKHLITATGQRVTLRCSPRSGDLSVYWYQQSLDQGLQFLIQYYNGEERAKGNILERFSAQQFPDLHSELNLSSLELGDSALYFCASSATGHYGYTFGSGTRLTVV.

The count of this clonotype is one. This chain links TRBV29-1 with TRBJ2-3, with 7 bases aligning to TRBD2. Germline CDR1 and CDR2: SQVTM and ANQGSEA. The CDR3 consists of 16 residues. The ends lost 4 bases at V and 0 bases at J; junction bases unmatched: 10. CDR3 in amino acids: CSVAGSSSGSTDTQYF. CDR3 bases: TGCAGCGTTGCAGGGTCATCTAGCGGTAGCACAGATACGCAGTATTTT.

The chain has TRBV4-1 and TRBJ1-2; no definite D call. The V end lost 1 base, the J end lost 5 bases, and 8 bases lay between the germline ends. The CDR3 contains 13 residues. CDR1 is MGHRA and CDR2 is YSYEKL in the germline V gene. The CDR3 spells CASSQAPRYGYTF. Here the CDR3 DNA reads TGCGCCAGCAGCCAAGCGCCACGGTATGGCTACACCTTC.

CDR3 protein: CASSPLAGGDQPQHF. Written as DNA, the CDR3 is TGTGCCAGCAGTCCCCTAGCCGGGGGAGACCAGCCCCAGCATTTT. J is TRBJ1-5 and V is TRBV27; the D gene is possibly TRBD1 (5 bases). Trimming took 5 bases from V and 7 from J, leaving 18 bases between them. Germline-derived CDR1 and CDR2 are MNHEY and SMNVEV (reference sequence). This CDR3 region has 15 residues.

The CDR3 nucleotides are TGCGCCAGCAGCCCTGCGGGACAGAACTATGGCTACACCTTC. Residues: CASSPAGQNYGYTF. This sequence joins TRBV5-1 and TRBJ1-2; 7 bases are a match to TRBD1. This CDR3 contains 14 residues. The germline V gene encodes CDR1 SGHRS and CDR2 YFSETQ. Trimming removed 4 bases from V and 2 bases from J; junction bases left unmatched: 5.

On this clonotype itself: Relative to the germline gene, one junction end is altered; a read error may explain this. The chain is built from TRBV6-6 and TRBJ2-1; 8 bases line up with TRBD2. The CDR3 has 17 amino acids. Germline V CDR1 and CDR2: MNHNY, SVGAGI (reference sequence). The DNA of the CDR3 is TGTGCCGGCAGTTACTCCGGAGGCGGGAGGTCCTACAATGAGCAGTTCTTC. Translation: CAGSYSGGGRSYNEQFF.

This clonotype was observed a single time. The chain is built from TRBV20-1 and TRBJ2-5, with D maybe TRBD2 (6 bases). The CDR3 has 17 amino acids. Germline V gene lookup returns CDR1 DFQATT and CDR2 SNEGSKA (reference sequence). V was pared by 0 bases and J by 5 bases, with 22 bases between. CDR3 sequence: CSARDVGRGYSSETQYF. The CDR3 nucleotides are TGCAGTGCTAGAGATGTCGGCCGGGGGTACTCTTCGGAGACCCAGTACTTC.

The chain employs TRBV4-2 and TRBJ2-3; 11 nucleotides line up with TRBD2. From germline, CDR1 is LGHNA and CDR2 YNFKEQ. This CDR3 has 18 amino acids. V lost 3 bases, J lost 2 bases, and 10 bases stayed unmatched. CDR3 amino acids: CASSQENLAGGSTDTQYF. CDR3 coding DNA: TGTGCCAGCAGCCAGGAGAATCTAGCGGGAGGTTCCACAGATACGCAGTATTTT.

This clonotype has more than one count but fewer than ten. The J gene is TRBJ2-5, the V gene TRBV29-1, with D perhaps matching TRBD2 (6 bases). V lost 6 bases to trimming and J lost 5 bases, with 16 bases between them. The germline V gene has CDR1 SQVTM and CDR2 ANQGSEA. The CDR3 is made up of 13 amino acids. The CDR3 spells CSVRPWGLETQYF. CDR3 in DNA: TGCAGCGTCCGCCCCTGGGGACTGGAGACCCAGTACTTC.

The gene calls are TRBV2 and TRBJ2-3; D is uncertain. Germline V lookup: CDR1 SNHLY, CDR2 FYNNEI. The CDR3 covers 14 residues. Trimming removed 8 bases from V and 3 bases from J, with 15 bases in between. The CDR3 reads CASCGSVRTDTQYF. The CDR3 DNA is TGTGCCAGCTGCGGAAGTGTGAGGACAGATACGCAGTATTTT.

The CDR3 DNA reads TGCAGCGTTCGGACAGGAGATAATTCACCCCTCCACTTT. Amino acid sequence: CSVRTGDNSPLHF. The chain combines TRBV29-1 with TRBJ1-6, with 7 bases matching TRBD1. This CDR3 spans 13 amino acids. Germline trimming cut 5 bases from V and 5 bases from J; bases unmatched to any gene: 3. Germline CDR1 is SQVTM and CDR2 is ANQGSEA.

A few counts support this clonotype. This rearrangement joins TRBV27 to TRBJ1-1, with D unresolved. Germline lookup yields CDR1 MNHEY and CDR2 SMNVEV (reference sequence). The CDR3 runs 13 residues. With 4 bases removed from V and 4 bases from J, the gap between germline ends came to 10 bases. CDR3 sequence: CASSSRLLTEAFF. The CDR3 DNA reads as TGTGCCAGCAGTTCCCGACTGCTCACTGAAGCTTTCTTT.

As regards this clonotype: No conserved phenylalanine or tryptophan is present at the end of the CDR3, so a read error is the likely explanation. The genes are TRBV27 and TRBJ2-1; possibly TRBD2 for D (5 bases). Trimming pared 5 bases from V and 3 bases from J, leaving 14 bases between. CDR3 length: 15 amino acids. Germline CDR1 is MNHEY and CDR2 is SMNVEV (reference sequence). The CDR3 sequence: CASSRQRTNYNEQFL. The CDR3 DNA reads TGTGCCAGCAGTCGTCAGCGGACGAACTACAATGAGCAGTTCTTA.